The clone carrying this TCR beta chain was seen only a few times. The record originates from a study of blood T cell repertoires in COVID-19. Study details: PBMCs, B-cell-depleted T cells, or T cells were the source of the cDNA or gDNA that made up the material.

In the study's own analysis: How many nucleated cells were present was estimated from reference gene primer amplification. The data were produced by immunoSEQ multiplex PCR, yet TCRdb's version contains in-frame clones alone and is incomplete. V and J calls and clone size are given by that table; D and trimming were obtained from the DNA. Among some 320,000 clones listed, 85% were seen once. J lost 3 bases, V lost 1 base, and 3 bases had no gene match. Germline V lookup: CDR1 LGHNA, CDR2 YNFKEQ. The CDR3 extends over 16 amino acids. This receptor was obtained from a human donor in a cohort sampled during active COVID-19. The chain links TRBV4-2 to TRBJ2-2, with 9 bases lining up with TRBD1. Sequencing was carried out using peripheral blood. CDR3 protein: CASSQGDRGDTGELFF. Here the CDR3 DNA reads TGTGCCAGCAGCCAAGGTGACAGGGGGGACACCGGGGAGCTGTTTTTT.